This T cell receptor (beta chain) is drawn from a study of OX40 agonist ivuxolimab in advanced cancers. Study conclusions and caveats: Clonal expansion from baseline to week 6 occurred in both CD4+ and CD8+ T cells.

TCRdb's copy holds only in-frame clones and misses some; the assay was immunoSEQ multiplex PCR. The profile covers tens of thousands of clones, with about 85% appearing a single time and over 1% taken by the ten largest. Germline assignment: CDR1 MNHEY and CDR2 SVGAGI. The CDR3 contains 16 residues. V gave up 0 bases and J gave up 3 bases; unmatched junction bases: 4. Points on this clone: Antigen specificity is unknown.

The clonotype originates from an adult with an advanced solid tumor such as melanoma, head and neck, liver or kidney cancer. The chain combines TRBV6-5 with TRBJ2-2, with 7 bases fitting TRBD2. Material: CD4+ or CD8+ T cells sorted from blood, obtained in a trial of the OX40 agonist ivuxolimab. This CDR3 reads CASSYSSGTDTGELFF. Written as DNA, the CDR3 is TGTGCCAGCAGTTACTCGAGCGGGACCGACACCGGGGAGCTGTTTTTT.